The rows below give T cell receptor beta chains drawn from one sample of a study of blood T cell repertoires in COVID-19. Using immunoSEQ multiplex PCR, the repertoire was profiled, and TCRdb retains in-frame clones only, with some absent. The sample yields under 250,000 clones, roughly nine tenths seen once. Input material: peripheral blood. These receptors were collected from a man aged 35 to 55 with acute or convalescent COVID-19. The CDR3 runs from the conserved cysteine through the conserved F or W. The D gene is left open where the match is weak. The size field is filled for only some rows; it gives once, few, many or a size class.

d_call: NA; j_call: TRBJ2-1; v_call: TRBV11-3; clone_size: NA; cdr3_aa: CASSSLGEQFF; cdr3_nt: TGTGCCAGCAGTTCCCTTGGCGAGCAGTTCTTC
d_call: TRBD1; j_call: TRBJ2-1; v_call: TRBV6-5; clone_size: NA; cdr3_aa: CASRPGQTDNEQFF; cdr3_nt: TGTGCCAGCAGACCGGGACAGACTGACAATGAGCAGTTCTTC
d_call: TRBD2; j_call: TRBJ2-1; v_call: TRBV29-1; clone_size: NA; cdr3_aa: CSGIPGLAYNEQFF; cdr3_nt: TGCAGCGGCATTCCCGGACTAGCCTACAATGAGCAGTTCTTC
d_call: NA; j_call: TRBJ1-1; v_call: TRBV25-1; clone_size: NA; cdr3_aa: CASRVESNTEAFF; cdr3_nt: TGTGCCAGCAGAGTAGAGTCAAACACTGAAGCTTTCTTT
d_call: NA; j_call: TRBJ2-3; v_call: TRBV20-1; clone_size: once; cdr3_aa: CSALVGYTQYF; cdr3_nt: TGCAGTGCTCTAGTAGGTTATACGCAGTATTTT
d_call: NA; j_call: TRBJ2-1; v_call: TRBV4-1; clone_size: NA; cdr3_aa: CASSPHPTGNSYNEQFF; cdr3_nt: TGCGCCAGCAGCCCCCACCCGACAGGTAACTCCTACAATGAGCAGTTCTTC
d_call: NA; j_call: TRBJ2-4; v_call: TRBV5-1; clone_size: NA; cdr3_aa: CASTDSTKNIQYF; cdr3_nt: TGCGCCAGCACCGACAGTACCAAAAACATTCAGTACTTC
d_call: TRBD1; j_call: TRBJ2-7; v_call: TRBV27; clone_size: NA; cdr3_aa: CASSLGQGEQYF; cdr3_nt: TGTGCCAGCAGTCTGGGACAGGGCGAGCAGTACTTC
d_call: NA; j_call: TRBJ2-1; v_call: TRBV28; clone_size: NA; cdr3_aa: CASRPTQPKTLSSYNEQFF; cdr3_nt: TGTGCCAGCAGACCGACACAGCCCAAAACCTTGAGCTCCTACAATGAGCAGTTCTTC
d_call: NA; j_call: TRBJ1-3; v_call: TRBV4-1; clone_size: NA; cdr3_aa: CASSQDYPGVDTIYF; cdr3_nt: TGCGCCAGCAGCCAAGATTACCCAGGGGTGGACACCATATATTTT
d_call: NA; j_call: TRBJ2-2; v_call: TRBV29-1; clone_size: NA; cdr3_aa: CSVRPQGGTGELFF; cdr3_nt: TGCAGCGTCAGACCCCAGGGGGGCACCGGGGAGCTGTTTTTT
d_call: TRBD1; j_call: TRBJ2-7; v_call: TRBV27; clone_size: NA; cdr3_aa: CATKGASSYEQYF; cdr3_nt: TGTGCCACCAAGGGGGCCAGCTCCTACGAGCAGTACTTC
d_call: NA; j_call: TRBJ2-3; v_call: TRBV19; clone_size: NA; cdr3_aa: CASSTGDTDTQYF; cdr3_nt: TGTGCCAGTAGTACCGGGGACACAGATACGCAGTATTTT
d_call: TRBD2; j_call: TRBJ2-1; v_call: TRBV10-1; clone_size: NA; cdr3_aa: CASSDSSGGDFEQFF; cdr3_nt: TGCGCCAGCAGTGATTCTAGCGGGGGGGACTTTGAGCAGTTCTTC
d_call: NA; j_call: TRBJ2-5; v_call: TRBV3-1/TRBV3-2; clone_size: NA; cdr3_aa: CASSQLGIGGLEETQYF; cdr3_nt: TGTGCCAGCAGCCAACTTGGTATTGGTGGGCTCGAAGAGACCCAGTACTTC
d_call: TRBD1; j_call: TRBJ1-1; v_call: TRBV5-1; clone_size: NA; cdr3_aa: CASSLGQGLSEAFF; cdr3_nt: TGCGCCAGCAGCCTGGGACAGGGGTTATCGGAAGCTTTCTTT
d_call: TRBD1; j_call: TRBJ2-2; v_call: TRBV29-1; clone_size: few; cdr3_aa: CSVGRDRGTGELFF; cdr3_nt: TGCAGCGTAGGCCGGGACAGGGGGACCGGGGAGCTGTTTTTT
d_call: NA; j_call: TRBJ1-1; v_call: TRBV7-9; clone_size: NA; cdr3_aa: CASALWPEAFF; cdr3_nt: TGTGCCAGCGCTTTGTGGCCTGAAGCTTTCTTT
d_call: TRBD1; j_call: TRBJ2-7; v_call: TRBV18; clone_size: NA; cdr3_aa: CASSPRQGGYEQYF; cdr3_nt: TGTGCCAGCTCACCCCGACAGGGTGGCTACGAGCAGTACTTC
d_call: NA; j_call: TRBJ2-7; v_call: TRBV7-3; clone_size: NA; cdr3_aa: CASSSGLAPPAEEQYF; cdr3_nt: TGTGCCAGCAGCTCCGGACTGGCGCCACCGGCGGAAGAGCAGTACTTC
d_call: TRBD1; j_call: TRBJ1-2; v_call: TRBV9; clone_size: once; cdr3_aa: CASSVGWDREGYTF; cdr3_nt: TGTGCCAGCAGCGTAGGGTGGGACAGGGAAGGCTACACCTTC
d_call: NA; j_call: TRBJ2-3; v_call: TRBV11-2; clone_size: NA; cdr3_aa: CASSLGRGGGSGYTQYF; cdr3_nt: TGTGCCAGCAGCTTAGGGCGGGGAGGCGGTTCCGGGTATACGCAGTATTTT
d_call: NA; j_call: TRBJ2-7; v_call: TRBV11-2; clone_size: NA; cdr3_aa: CASSSTTGLFYEQYF; cdr3_nt: TGTGCCAGCAGCTCTACAACAGGATTGTTCTACGAGCAGTACTTC
d_call: NA; j_call: TRBJ1-1; v_call: TRBV5-6; clone_size: NA; cdr3_aa: CASSFKNTEAFF; cdr3_nt: TGTGCCAGCAGCTTTAAGAACACTGAAGCTTTCTTT
d_call: NA; j_call: TRBJ1-1; v_call: TRBV10-3; clone_size: NA; cdr3_aa: CAISEGMGAGNTEAFF; cdr3_nt: TGTGCCATCAGTGAGGGTATGGGGGCCGGGAACACTGAAGCTTTCTTT
d_call: TRBD1; j_call: TRBJ1-4; v_call: TRBV27; clone_size: NA; cdr3_aa: CASRPGQGNEKLFF; cdr3_nt: TGTGCCAGCAGGCCGGGACAGGGTAATGAAAAACTGTTTTTT
d_call: TRBD1; j_call: TRBJ1-2; v_call: TRBV6-5; clone_size: NA; cdr3_aa: CASRGGTGKGGYTF; cdr3_nt: TGTGCCAGCAGAGGGGGGACAGGAAAAGGTGGCTACACCTTC
d_call: NA; j_call: TRBJ2-7; v_call: TRBV5-1; clone_size: NA; cdr3_aa: CASSSGLTYEQYF; cdr3_nt: TGCGCCAGCAGCTCAGGGTTAACCTACGAGCAGTACTTC
d_call: NA; j_call: TRBJ2-7; v_call: TRBV2; clone_size: NA; cdr3_aa: CASTPGASYEQYF; cdr3_nt: TGTGCCAGCACTCCAGGCGCCTCCTACGAGCAGTACTTC
d_call: NA; j_call: TRBJ2-5; v_call: TRBV4-2; clone_size: NA; cdr3_aa: CASSQDLPGWETQYF; cdr3_nt: TGTGCCAGCAGCCAAGATCTCCCAGGGTGGGAGACCCAGTACTTC
d_call: TRBD1; j_call: TRBJ2-1; v_call: TRBV7-9; clone_size: once; cdr3_aa: CASSPTGVDAYNEQFF; cdr3_nt: TGTGCCAGCAGCCCAACAGGGGTGGACGCCTACAATGAGCAGTTCTTC
d_call: TRBD1; j_call: TRBJ2-1; v_call: TRBV7-2; clone_size: NA; cdr3_aa: CASRPTRDRVNEQFF; cdr3_nt: TGTGCCAGCAGACCTACCCGAGACAGGGTTAATGAGCAGTTCTTC
d_call: TRBD2; j_call: TRBJ2-2; v_call: TRBV7-2; clone_size: NA; cdr3_aa: CASRPPGLAGTGELFF; cdr3_nt: TGTGCCAGCAGGCCACCGGGACTAGCGGGAACCGGGGAGCTGTTTTTT